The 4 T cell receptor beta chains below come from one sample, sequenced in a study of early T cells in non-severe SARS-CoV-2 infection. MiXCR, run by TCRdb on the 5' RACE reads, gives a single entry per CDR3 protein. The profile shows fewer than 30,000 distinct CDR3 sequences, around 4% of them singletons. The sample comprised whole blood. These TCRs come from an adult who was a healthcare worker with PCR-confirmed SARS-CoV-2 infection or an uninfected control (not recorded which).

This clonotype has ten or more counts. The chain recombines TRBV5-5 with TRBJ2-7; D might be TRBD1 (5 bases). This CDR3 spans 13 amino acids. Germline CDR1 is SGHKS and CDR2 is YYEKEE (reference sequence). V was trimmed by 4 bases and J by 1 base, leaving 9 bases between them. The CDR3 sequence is CASSQDISYEQYF. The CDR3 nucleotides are TGTGCCAGCAGCCAGGACATTTCCTACGAGCAGTACTTC.

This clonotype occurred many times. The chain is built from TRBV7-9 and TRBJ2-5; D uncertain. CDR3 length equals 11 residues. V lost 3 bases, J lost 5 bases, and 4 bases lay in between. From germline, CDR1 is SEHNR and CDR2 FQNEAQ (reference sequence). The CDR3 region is CASSFLETQYF. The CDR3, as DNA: TGTGCCAGCAGCTTTTTGGAGACCCAGTACTTC.

The CDR3 loop is CATRGGLKDASTGELFF. For the CDR3, the DNA is TGTGCCACAAGGGGGGGGCTCAAGGATGCCTCCACCGGGGAGCTGTTTTTT. The chain is built from TRBV6-1 and TRBJ2-2; tentative D call: TRBD2 (7 bases). Per the germline V gene, CDR1 is MNHNS and CDR2 is SASEGT. The CDR3 is 17 residues long. V lost 10 bases to trimming and J lost 4 bases, with 25 bases between them.

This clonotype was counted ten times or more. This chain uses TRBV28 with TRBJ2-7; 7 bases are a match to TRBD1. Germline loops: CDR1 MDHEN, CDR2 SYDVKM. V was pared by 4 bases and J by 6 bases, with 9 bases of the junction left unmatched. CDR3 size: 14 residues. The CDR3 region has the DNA TGTGCCAGCAGTTCCCGGACAGGAGTCGTCGAGCAGTACTTC. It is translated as CASSSRTGVVEQYF.